One and the same sample provided the 29 T cell receptor beta chains below, sequenced in a study of blood T cell repertoires in COVID-19. Libraries were prepared by immunoSEQ multiplex PCR; TCRdb keeps only in-frame clonotypes and omits some of them. The table includes roughly 220,000 clones, approximately 82% detected once. The source material was PBMCs or T cells enriched from blood (not recorded which). The receptor set was obtained from a man aged 35 to 55 who had recovered from COVID-19.

The chain uses TRBV5-1 and TRBJ2-5; D possibly corresponds to TRBD2 (5 bases). Germline V gene sequence: CDR1 SGHRS, CDR2 YFSETQ. V lost 5 bases and J lost 2, with 10 bases in between. The CDR3 has 13 amino acids. Written as DNA, the CDR3 is TGCGCCAGCAGTTTGACTATACAAGAGACCCAGTACTTC. This sequence encodes CASSLTIQETQYF.

The CDR3 DNA reads TGCGCCAGCAGCCCCCTTGGGACAGGTCCCGCGGGCTATGGCTACACCTTC. This codes for CASSPLGTGPAGYGYTF. The chain couples TRBV4-1 to TRBJ1-2; 8 bases are shared with TRBD1. The CDR3 covers 17 residues. The V gene's germline CDR1 is MGHRA and CDR2 YSYEKL. The V segment lost 4 bases and the J segment 4 bases; nucleotides outside the gene matches: 14.

This chain connects TRBV27 to TRBJ2-5; 7 nucleotides match TRBD2. This CDR3 region has 16 residues. V lost 3 bases, J lost 5 bases, and 12 bases stayed unmatched. Germline CDR1 MNHEY, CDR2 SMNVEV (reference sequence). DNA of the CDR3: TGTGCCAGCAGTTTGTTAGCGGGCCCGGCGGGGGAGACCCAGTACTTC. Translation: CASSLLAGPAGETQYF.

The chain uses TRBV18 and TRBJ1-1, with D perhaps matching TRBD1 (6 bases). The CDR3 runs 14 residues. V lost 4 bases and J 8 bases, leaving 17 bases between the germline ends. Per germline, CDR1 KGHSH and CDR2 LQKENI. The CDR3 spells CASSRLDSLMEAFF. The CDR3 DNA is TGTGCCAGCTCACGCTTGGACAGTCTTATGGAAGCTTTCTTT.

The V gene is TRBV7-3, the J gene TRBJ2-2, with 8 bases lining up with TRBD1. Germline V gene sequence: CDR1 SGHTA, CDR2 FQGTGA. V shed 6 bases and J 4 bases; nucleotides not matched to a gene: 4. CDR3 length equals 14 residues. CDR3 coding DNA: TGTGCCAGCAGTTCGGACAGGGCCACCGGGGAGCTGTTTTTT. Its protein product is CASSSDRATGELFF.

J is TRBJ1-1 and V is TRBV6-1, with a tentative D call TRBD1 (5 bases). The CDR3 contains 14 residues. V dropped 1 base and J dropped 3 bases, with 9 bases sitting between them. In germline, CDR1 is MNHNS, CDR2 SASEGT. CDR3 nucleotides: TGTGCCAGCAGTGAAGGGGGGAGGGACACTGAAGCTTTCTTT. This codes for CASSEGGRDTEAFF.

The CDR3 sequence: CASSRTSGRGADTQYF. Written as DNA, the CDR3 is TGTGCCAGCAGCCGGACTAGCGGGAGAGGCGCAGATACGCAGTATTTT. V usage is TRBV7-9 and J usage is TRBJ2-3, with TRBD2 identical over 13 bases. This CDR3 comprises 16 residues. After removal of 5 bases from V and 4 bases from J, the junction contained 6 bases not matched to a gene. The V gene's germline CDR1 is SEHNR and CDR2 FQNEAQ (reference sequence).

The rearrangement uses TRBV5-1 and TRBJ1-6; 7 bases map to TRBD1. The CDR3 totals 14 residues. CDR1 is SGHRS, CDR2 YFSETQ, per germline. V was pared by 4 bases and J by 7 bases, with 5 bases of the junction left unmatched. The CDR3 DNA reads TGCGCCAGCAGCGTGACAGGGTTAAATTCACCCCTCCACTTT. Protein sequence: CASSVTGLNSPLHF.

This clone has only a few counts. This sequence joins TRBV20-1 and TRBJ2-5; 7 positions agree with TRBD2. The V and J ends lost 3 bases and 1 base, in that order; junction bases with no gene match: 5. The CDR3 covers 14 residues. CDR1 is DFQATT and CDR2 is SNEGSKA in the germline V gene (reference sequence). CDR3 DNA sequence: TGCAGTGCTAGTCTGGCTAGCGGCCAAGAGACCCAGTACTTC. It codes for CSASLASGQETQYF.

The chain is built from TRBV5-1 and TRBJ2-1; the match to TRBD2 covers 10 bases. This CDR3 spans 15 amino acids. Trimming removed 3 bases from V and 3 bases from J; junction bases left unmatched: 3. Germline loops: CDR1 SGHRS, CDR2 YFSETQ. In DNA, the CDR3 is TGCGCCAGCAGCTCCGGGACTAGCGTCTACAATGAGCAGTTCTTC. This sequence encodes CASSSGTSVYNEQFF.

The chain uses TRBV9 and TRBJ2-2; no reliable D call. The V gene lost 3 bases and the J gene lost 2 bases, with 8 bases spanning the gap. The CDR3 totals 14 residues. CDR1 is SGDLS, CDR2 YYNGEE, per germline. CDR3 DNA sequence: TGTGCCAGCAGCGCGCACAGTAACACCGGGGAGCTGTTTTTT. Protein sequence: CASSAHSNTGELFF.

The gene calls are TRBV7-2 and TRBJ1-6; the match to TRBD1 covers 9 bases. The junction had 6 bases not matched to a gene; V was cut back by 5 bases and J by 10 bases. CDR3 size: 14 residues. Germline V gene sequence: CDR1 SGHTA, CDR2 FQGNSA. In nucleotides, the CDR3 is TGTGCCAGCAGCCCGGGACAGGGTCCCTCACCCCTCCACTTT. Encoded protein: CASSPGQGPSPLHF. Filled out from reference TRBV7-2 and TRBJ1-6, the complete variable domain reads GAGVSQSPSNKVTEKGKDVELRCDPISGHTALYWYRQSLGQGLEFLIYFQGNSAPDKSGLPSDRFSAERTGGSVSTLTIQRTQQEDSAVYLCASSPGQGPSPLHFGNGTRLTVT.

The genes are TRBV4-1 and TRBJ1-5, with a weak D call TRBD1 (6 bases). In germline, CDR1 is MGHRA, CDR2 YSYEKL. This CDR3 has 15 residues. V lost 2 bases and J lost 5, with 13 bases in between. CDR3 in DNA: TGCGCCAGCAGCCAACGGGACAACCTTTATCAGCCCCAGCATTTT. Its translation is CASSQRDNLYQPQHF.

The V and J genes are TRBV2 and TRBJ2-1, with unresolved D. Germline V gene sequence: CDR1 SNHLY, CDR2 FYNNEI. The V gene lost 6 bases and the J gene lost 5 bases, with 14 bases spanning the gap. CDR3 length: 14 residues. The CDR3 region has the DNA TGTGCCAGCAGCCCCTTTTGGCTTAACAATGAGCAGTTCTTC. As protein: CASSPFWLNNEQFF.

The chain has TRBV2 and TRBJ2-7, with D perhaps matching TRBD1 (5 bases). The CDR3 is made up of 13 amino acids. V was pared by 5 bases and J by 6 bases, with 14 bases between. From germline, CDR1 is SNHLY and CDR2 FYNNEI. In DNA form, the CDR3 reads TGTGCCAGCAGTACCCCCAGGGTCGGCGAGCAGTACTTC. Its protein product is CASSTPRVGEQYF.

The rearrangement uses TRBV3-1 (or the pseudogene TRBV3-2) and TRBJ2-5; tentatively, D is TRBD2 (5 bases). This CDR3 has 13 residues. Looked up from germline, CDR1 is LGHDT and CDR2 is YNNKEL (reference sequence). Trimming left V 1 base short and J 4 bases short, with 7 bases between. The CDR3 nucleotides read TGTGCCAGCAGCCAAGTCGGAGGAGAGACCCAGTACTTC. Protein product: CASSQVGGETQYF.

The J gene is TRBJ2-7, the V gene TRBV5-3, with a tentative D call TRBD1 (6 bases). Being an ORF, TRBV5-3 has a function that is uncertain. Trimming cost V 1 base and J 1 base, with 12 bases left between them. The CDR3 is 15 amino acids. In DNA, the CDR3 is TGTGCCAGAAGCTTGTCTCGCAGGGGTTCCTACGAGCAGTACTTC. It encodes CARSLSRRGSYEQYF.

The chain is built from TRBV5-5 and TRBJ2-2; the D is unclear. V dropped 3 bases and J dropped 3 bases, with 3 bases sitting between them. The CDR3 length is 12 residues. From germline, CDR1 is SGHKS and CDR2 YYEKEE (reference sequence). The CDR3 region is CASSSYTGELFF. The CDR3 DNA follows: TGTGCCAGCAGCTCTTACACCGGGGAGCTGTTTTTT.

The chain is built from TRBV28 and TRBJ2-7, with TRBD1 identical over 9 bases. V shed 2 bases and J 4 bases; nucleotides not matched to a gene: 3. Germline assignment: CDR1 MDHEN and CDR2 SYDVKM. This CDR3 comprises 14 residues. CDR3: CASSLPGQGYEQYF. In DNA, the CDR3 is TGTGCCAGCAGTTTACCGGGACAGGGATACGAGCAGTACTTC.

This chain uses TRBV24-1 with TRBJ2-3; D not certain. V dropped 5 bases and J dropped 5 bases, with 10 bases sitting between them. The CDR3 extends over 13 amino acids. Germline V gene data show CDR1 as KGHDR and CDR2 as SFDVKD. Written as DNA, the CDR3 is TGTGCCACCAGTGTCGGGTCTAAAGATACGCAGTATTTT. Its protein product is CATSVGSKDTQYF.

This chain links TRBV9 with TRBJ2-5, with D possibly being TRBD1 (5 bases). Trimming removed 3 bases at V and 1 base at J, with 10 bases between. CDR1 and CDR2 from the germline V gene are SGDLS and YYNGEE. The CDR3 is made up of 14 amino acids. CDR3 coding DNA: TGTGCCAGCAGCGCTCGACAGATCCAAGAGACCCAGTACTTC. Protein product: CASSARQIQETQYF.

The chain recombines TRBV2 with TRBJ1-1; 9 bases are a match to TRBD1. V lost 7 bases, J lost 1 base, and 10 bases stayed unmatched. In germline, CDR1 is SNHLY, CDR2 FYNNEI. CDR3 size: 16 residues. The CDR3 DNA sequence: TGTGCCAGCACCAGGGACAGGGTGTCTCGGAACACTGAAGCTTTCTTT. Its protein is CASTRDRVSRNTEAFF.

The V gene is TRBV24-1, the J gene TRBJ2-3; D is possibly TRBD2 (6 bases). Germline CDR1 and CDR2: KGHDR and SFDVKD. CDR3 size: 15 residues. V shed 5 bases and J shed 2 bases, with 13 bases lying between them. This chain's CDR3 is CATSATGGNTDTQYF. DNA of the CDR3: TGTGCCACCAGTGCGACCGGGGGAAACACAGATACGCAGTATTTT.

This chain connects TRBV18 to TRBJ1-6; TRBD1 matches at 9 bases. J gave up 10 bases and V 3 bases, and 7 bases lay outside the gene matches. The CDR3 consists of 15 residues. Per germline, CDR1 KGHSH and CDR2 LQKENI. CDR3 amino acids: CASSPSGQGLSPLHF. The CDR3 region has the DNA TGTGCCAGCTCACCTTCCGGACAGGGGCTCTCACCCCTCCACTTT.

The chain links TRBV5-1 to TRBJ2-2; D is uncertain. Germline V gene lookup returns CDR1 SGHRS and CDR2 YFSETQ. This CDR3 is built from 15 residues. The ends were cut back, 1 base at V and 0 bases at J, with 7 bases in the middle. The CDR3 protein is CASSLLGANTGELFF. The CDR3 nucleotides are TGCGCCAGCAGCTTGCTAGGCGCGAACACCGGGGAGCTGTTTTTT.

This clone was seen just once. The chain recombines TRBV6-2 or TRBV6-3 with TRBJ2-5; 7 nucleotides match TRBD2. CDR3 size: 16 residues. Germline V gene sequence: CDR1 MNHEY, CDR2 SVGEGT. V shed 6 bases, J shed 4 bases, and the junction held 14 bases outside the gene matches. The CDR3 is CASSTQRGGSSETQYF. CDR3 nucleotides: TGTGCCAGCAGCACCCAGCGCGGGGGTAGTTCAGAGACCCAGTACTTC.

The chain combines TRBV7-9 with TRBJ1-1, with a weak D call TRBD1 (6 bases). Germline V CDR1 and CDR2: SEHNR, FQNEAQ (reference sequence). CDR3 length equals 14 residues. V was cut by 5 bases and J by 10 bases, with 20 bases left in between. The chain's CDR3 is CASSPGGARIGAFF. The CDR3 DNA sequence: TGTGCCAGCAGCCCGGGGGGGGCGCGGATTGGAGCTTTCTTT.

This clone was observed a few times. The rearrangement uses TRBV7-9 and TRBJ2-2; TRBD1 is a possible D gene (5 bases). This CDR3 has 16 amino acids. Looked up from germline, CDR1 is SEHNR and CDR2 is FQNEAQ (reference sequence). Trimming stripped 3 bases from V and 4 bases from J, with 15 bases between. Here the CDR3 reads CASSLGRGYSTGELFF. The CDR3 nucleotides read TGTGCCAGCAGCTTGGGAAGGGGCTACTCCACCGGGGAGCTGTTTTTT. Full variable domain (rest looked up from reference TRBV7-9 and TRBJ2-2): DTGVSQNPRHKITKRGQNVTFRCDPISEHNRLYWYRQTLGQGPEFLTYFQNEAQLEKSRLLSDRFSAERPKGSFSTLEIQRTEQGDSAMYLCASSLGRGYSTGELFFGEGSRLTVL.

This clone has more than one count but fewer than ten. The gene calls are TRBV18 and TRBJ1-6; D possibly corresponds to TRBD1 (6 bases). The V end lost 3 bases, the J end lost 8 bases, and 14 bases lay between the germline ends. This CDR3 comprises 15 residues. Germline V gene lookup returns CDR1 KGHSH and CDR2 LQKENI. The CDR3 here is CASSPVGGQDSPLHF. CDR3 DNA: TGTGCCAGCTCACCTGTAGGGGGTCAAGATTCACCCCTCCACTTT.